The 13 T cell receptor beta chains presented below share a single source sample, sequenced in a study of blood T cell repertoires in COVID-19. Sequencing used immunoSEQ multiplex PCR; TCRdb keeps in-frame clones, though not all of them. The sample includes roughly 200,000 clones, around 83% of them seen just once. Sequenced: peripheral blood. These receptors all come from a man aged 35 to 55 with active or convalescent COVID-19.

The chain carries TRBV2 and TRBJ2-3; TRBD2 aligns across 11 bases. Trimming took 6 bases from V and 3 from J; bases not matched to a gene: 8. Germline V lookup: CDR1 SNHLY, CDR2 FYNNEI. This CDR3 region has 16 residues. Here the CDR3 reads CASSGTSGGGTDTQYF. The CDR3, as DNA: TGTGCCAGCAGCGGGACTAGCGGAGGGGGGACAGATACGCAGTATTTT.

There are a few counts of this clone. The rearrangement joins TRBV4-1 to TRBJ1-5; tentative D call: TRBD1 (5 bases). Deletions cut 0 bases from V and 7 bases from J, with 19 bases between. The CDR3 is 17 amino acids. Germline V gives CDR1 MGHRA, CDR2 YSYEKL. The CDR3 spells CASSQDGIRGVGQPQHF. CDR3 in DNA: TGCGCCAGCAGCCAAGATGGAATAAGGGGCGTTGGACAGCCCCAGCATTTT.

The V and J genes are TRBV7-3 and TRBJ2-1, with 10 positions matching TRBD2. Germline V CDR1 and CDR2: SGHTA, FQGTGA. V gave up 6 bases and J gave up 9 bases; unmatched junction bases: 11. The CDR3 is made up of 15 amino acids. The DNA of the CDR3 is TGTGCCAGCAGTGTAACCAGCGGGAGGGCCGGTGAGCAGTTCTTC. Amino acids: CASSVTSGRAGEQFF.

The V gene is TRBV6-6, the J gene TRBJ2-1, with 14 bases that match TRBD2. CDR1 and CDR2 from the germline V gene are MNHNY and SVGAGI (reference sequence). CDR3 size: 16 residues. V was clipped by 6 bases and J by 9 bases; unmatched bases: 10. DNA for the CDR3: TGTGCCAGCAGACCCGCGACTAGCGGGAGGGCCGTTGAGCAGTTCTTC. Translating it yields CASRPATSGRAVEQFF.

V is TRBV6-5 and J is TRBJ2-7, with 8 bases identical to TRBD1. V trimming: 6 bases; J trimming: 2 bases; junction bases outside the gene matches: 3. The CDR3 length is 13 residues. Per germline, CDR1 MNHEY and CDR2 SVGAGI. As DNA, the CDR3 is TGTGCCAGCAGACTGACAGGGGCCTACGAGCAGTACTTC. Translating gives CASRLTGAYEQYF.

V usage is TRBV11-3 and J usage is TRBJ2-1, with a tentative D call TRBD1 (6 bases). The CDR3 consists of 16 residues. Trimming took 5 bases from V and 9 from J, leaving 23 bases between them. Germline lookup yields CDR1 SGHNT and CDR2 YENEEA. The CDR3 loop is CASSTQSRTDDPEQFF. The CDR3 nucleotides are TGTGCCAGCAGCACCCAGTCCCGGACAGACGACCCTGAGCAGTTCTTC.

The chain recombines TRBV6-6 with TRBJ2-7, with 8 bases lining up with TRBD1. CDR3 length: 13 amino acids. The germline V gene has CDR1 MNHNY and CDR2 SVGAGI (reference sequence). V was clipped by 4 bases and J by 3 bases; unmatched bases: 2. CDR3 coding DNA: TGTGCCAGCAGTTGGGACAGGAGCTACGAGCAGTACTTC. This gives the protein CASSWDRSYEQYF.

A note on this clone: The sample has other DNA sequences that encode this CDR3 too. The chain employs TRBV14 and TRBJ1-1, with 7 bases aligning to TRBD1. The CDR3 length is 12 residues. CDR1 and CDR2 (germline): SGHDN, FVKESK. J was trimmed by 5 bases and V by 4 bases; bases with no gene match: 1. The CDR3 is CASSPGGTEAFF. CDR3 bases: TGTGCCAGCAGCCCAGGGGGAACTGAAGCTTTCTTT.

This sequence joins TRBV10-3 and TRBJ1-5; TRBD1 agrees at 8 bases. The CDR3 has 13 amino acids. Trimming at V came to 10 bases and at J to 6 bases, leaving 8 bases not matched to a gene. The germline V gene encodes CDR1 ENHRY and CDR2 SYGVKD. The DNA for the CDR3 is TGTGCCACGACAGGGGATTGGGGTCAGCCCCAGCATTTT. Translated, it gives CATTGDWGQPQHF.

The chain joins TRBV11-3 to TRBJ2-5; D not resolved. This CDR3 comprises 14 residues. CDR1 is SGHNT and CDR2 is YENEEA in the germline V gene. V was trimmed by 6 bases and J by 4 bases, leaving 15 bases between them. This CDR3 is CASSFSRIAETQYF. DNA for the CDR3: TGTGCCAGCAGTTTTAGTAGGATAGCAGAGACCCAGTACTTC.

This sequence joins TRBV5-1 and TRBJ1-5; the D gene is possibly TRBD1 (5 bases). The CDR3 length is 15 residues. Trimming stripped 0 bases from V and 6 bases from J, with 13 bases between. From germline, CDR1 is SGHRS and CDR2 YFSETQ. CDR3 DNA: TGCGCCAGCAGCTTGGATTCCAGGGAGGGTCAGCCCCAGCATTTT. Amino acids: CASSLDSREGQPQHF.

V gene TRBV9 combines with J gene TRBJ2-3; TRBD1 aligns across 9 bases. V dropped 3 bases and J dropped 3; count of bases not matched to a gene: 8. The CDR3 contains 16 residues. In germline, CDR1 is SGDLS, CDR2 YYNGEE. As DNA, the CDR3 is TGTGCCAGCAGCGCTCGGACAGGGGCCTCTACAGATACGCAGTATTTT. Translation: CASSARTGASTDTQYF.

The chain employs TRBV6-5 and TRBJ1-2; 9 bases align to TRBD1. Germline CDR1 is MNHEY and CDR2 is SVGAGI. The CDR3 has 15 residues. J was trimmed by 1 base and V by 2 bases; bases with no gene match: 2. The CDR3 here is CASSYRGQGNYGYTF. CDR3 nucleotides: TGTGCCAGCAGTTACAGGGGACAGGGTAACTATGGCTACACCTTC.